Sequencing of this TCR beta chain was carried out in a study of HIV-infected patients and healthy controls. Study-wide background: By the second bleed, viral load was undetectable in about 70% of the 16 patients. Total CDR3 counts per chain did not differ significantly between patients and controls. Study-wide results and caveats: Healthy controls shared more CDR3 sequences between individuals than HIV-infected patients did. HIV-associated CDR3 frequencies dropped significantly during therapy; CMV-associated ones, mostly rising, changed nonsignificantly.

This clonotype ranks as medium-sized. Its specificity is unknown. Whole blood was used without fractionation, so all unsorted peripheral T cells were included. The CDR3 runs 14 residues. Around 450 ng RNA was reverse transcribed with alpha and beta constant-region primers. Using multiplexing indices, alpha and beta chain libraries were generated apart by chain-specific third strand synthesis. TCRdb reprocessed the 5' RACE reads with MiXCR, giving one entry per CDR3 protein. The table has several thousand distinct CDR3 sequences, approximately 8.4% seen once. V usage is TRBV21-1 and J usage is TRBJ1-2. TRBV21-1 constitutes a pseudogene. The TCR was taken from an adult with HIV infection. The sample was blood, taken before antiretroviral therapy. DNA of the CDR3: TGTGCCAGCAGCAAAAGGTCCCAGGGCCATGGCTACACCTTC. Protein product: CASSKRSQGHGYTF.